This T cell receptor beta chain was captured in a study of blood T cell repertoires in COVID-19. Study-wide background: The analysed material was cDNA or gDNA that came from T cells, B-cell-depleted T cells, or PBMCs.

This CDR3 is 16 amino acids long. Germline values: CDR1 SNHLY, CDR2 FYNNEI. The germline V and J ends were trimmed by 3 bases and 3 bases, with 12 bases remaining between them. Profiled with immunoSEQ multiplex PCR; TCRdb holds only in-frame clones, not every one. The table has 150,000 to 250,000 clones, 70% to 80% seen once; the top ten hold about 6.5%. This receptor was identified in a middle-aged woman with COVID-19, enrolled during active disease. V is TRBV2 and J is TRBJ1-6; D is unresolved. Sequences were obtained from peripheral blood. The CDR3 spells CASSEERASYNSPLHF. The DNA for the CDR3 is TGTGCCAGCAGTGAGGAGCGGGCCAGCTATAATTCACCCCTCCACTTT.